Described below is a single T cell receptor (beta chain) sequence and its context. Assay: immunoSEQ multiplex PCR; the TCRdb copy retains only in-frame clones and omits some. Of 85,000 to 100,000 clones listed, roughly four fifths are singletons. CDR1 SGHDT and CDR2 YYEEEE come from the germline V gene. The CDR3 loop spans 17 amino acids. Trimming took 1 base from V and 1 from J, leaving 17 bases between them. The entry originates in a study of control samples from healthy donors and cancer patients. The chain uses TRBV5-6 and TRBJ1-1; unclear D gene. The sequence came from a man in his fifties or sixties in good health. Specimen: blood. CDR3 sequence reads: CASSLLGRYAGNTEAFF. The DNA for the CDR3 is TGTGCCAGCAGCTTGCTGGGGAGATATGCCGGGAACACTGAAGCTTTCTTT. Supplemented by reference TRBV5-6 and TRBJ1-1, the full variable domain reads DAGVTQSPTHLIKTRGQQVTLRCSPKSGHDTVSWYQQALGQGPQFIFQYYEEEERQRGNFPDRFSGHQFPNYSSELNVNALLLGDSALYLCASSLLGRYAGNTEAFFGQGTRLTVV.